The 8 T cell receptor beta chains below come from one sample, sequenced in a study of T cell changes during pregnancy in multiple sclerosis. The assay was immunoSEQ multiplex PCR, and TCRdb's table has in-frame clones only and misses some. Among 40,000 to 60,000 clones listed, 90% to 95% were seen once. The source material was CD8+ T cells from peripheral blood mononuclear cells, sampled before pregnancy. Receptor source: a female donor with multiple sclerosis, enrolled in a pregnancy study.

The V and J genes are TRBV6-5 and TRBJ2-1; TRBD1 is a possible D gene (5 bases). Germline V gene lookup returns CDR1 MNHEY and CDR2 SVGAGI. This CDR3 spans 15 amino acids. V lost 6 bases and J 1 base, leaving 13 bases between the germline ends. Here the CDR3 DNA reads TGTGCCAGCAGCCCCCTCGACAGTTCCTACAATGAGCAGTTCTTC. This sequence encodes CASSPLDSSYNEQFF.

This rearrangement joins TRBV28 to TRBJ1-5, with D perhaps TRBD1 (5 bases). The CDR3 consists of 14 residues. The germline V and J ends were trimmed by 5 bases and 4 bases, with 12 bases remaining between them. Per the germline V gene, CDR1 is MDHEN and CDR2 is SYDVKM. The CDR3 sequence: CASSIRGVNQPQHF. Written as DNA, the CDR3 is TGTGCCAGCAGTATCCGGGGGGTAAATCAGCCCCAGCATTTT.

V is TRBV2 and J is TRBJ1-4, with D tentatively TRBD1 (5 bases). Trimming shortened V by 3 bases and J by 6 bases, and 8 bases separated the two germline ends. CDR3 length: 13 amino acids. Germline V gives CDR1 SNHLY, CDR2 FYNNEI. CDR3 loop: CASSEDTDEKLFF. As DNA, the CDR3 is TGTGCCAGCAGTGAGGACACGGATGAAAAACTGTTTTTT.

V and J are TRBV11-2 and TRBJ2-7, with a tentative D call TRBD1 (5 bases). There are 13 residues in the CDR3. V was clipped by 5 bases and J by 0 bases, with 8 bases between them. CDR1 is SGHAT, CDR2 FQNNGV, per germline. Here the CDR3 reads CASSTGHSYEQYF. CDR3 nucleotide sequence: TGTGCCAGCAGCACTGGACACTCCTACGAGCAGTACTTC.

V gene TRBV6-1 combines with J gene TRBJ1-1; 7 bases line up with TRBD1. The CDR3 sequence is 14 residues long. Germline V gene lookup returns CDR1 MNHNS and CDR2 SASEGT. V lost 8 bases and J lost 0; bases outside the gene matches: 6. This CDR3 reads CASQLGQLNTEAFF. CDR3 nucleotide sequence: TGTGCCAGCCAGTTGGGACAGTTGAACACTGAAGCTTTCTTT.

The chain combines TRBV27 with TRBJ1-2, with 8 bases identical to TRBD1. Germline V gene lookup returns CDR1 MNHEY and CDR2 SMNVEV (reference sequence). The trim removed 3 bases at V and 3 bases at J, leaving 3 bases unmatched. The CDR3 runs 14 residues. The CDR3 is CASSFSGGDYGYTF. The CDR3 DNA reads TGTGCCAGCAGTTTTTCAGGGGGCGACTATGGCTACACCTTC.

This chain joins TRBV6-5 and TRBJ2-1, with D maybe TRBD1 (6 bases). CDR3 length equals 14 residues. The V end was cut by 6 bases, the J end by 0 bases, with 9 bases between. Looked up from germline, CDR1 is MNHEY and CDR2 is SVGAGI. DNA of the CDR3: TGTGCCAGCAGGGGGGACATCTCCTACAATGAGCAGTTCTTC. It specifies CASRGDISYNEQFF.

V is TRBV7-2 and J is TRBJ2-3, with 7 positions matching TRBD2. This CDR3 spans 16 amino acids. Germline-derived CDR1 and CDR2 are SGHTA and FQGNSA. V shed 5 bases and J 4 bases; nucleotides not matched to a gene: 12. The CDR3 region has the DNA TGTGCCAGCAGCCCCCTCTTGGGAGGGCCCGCAGATACGCAGTATTTT. Translation: CASSPLLGGPADTQYF.